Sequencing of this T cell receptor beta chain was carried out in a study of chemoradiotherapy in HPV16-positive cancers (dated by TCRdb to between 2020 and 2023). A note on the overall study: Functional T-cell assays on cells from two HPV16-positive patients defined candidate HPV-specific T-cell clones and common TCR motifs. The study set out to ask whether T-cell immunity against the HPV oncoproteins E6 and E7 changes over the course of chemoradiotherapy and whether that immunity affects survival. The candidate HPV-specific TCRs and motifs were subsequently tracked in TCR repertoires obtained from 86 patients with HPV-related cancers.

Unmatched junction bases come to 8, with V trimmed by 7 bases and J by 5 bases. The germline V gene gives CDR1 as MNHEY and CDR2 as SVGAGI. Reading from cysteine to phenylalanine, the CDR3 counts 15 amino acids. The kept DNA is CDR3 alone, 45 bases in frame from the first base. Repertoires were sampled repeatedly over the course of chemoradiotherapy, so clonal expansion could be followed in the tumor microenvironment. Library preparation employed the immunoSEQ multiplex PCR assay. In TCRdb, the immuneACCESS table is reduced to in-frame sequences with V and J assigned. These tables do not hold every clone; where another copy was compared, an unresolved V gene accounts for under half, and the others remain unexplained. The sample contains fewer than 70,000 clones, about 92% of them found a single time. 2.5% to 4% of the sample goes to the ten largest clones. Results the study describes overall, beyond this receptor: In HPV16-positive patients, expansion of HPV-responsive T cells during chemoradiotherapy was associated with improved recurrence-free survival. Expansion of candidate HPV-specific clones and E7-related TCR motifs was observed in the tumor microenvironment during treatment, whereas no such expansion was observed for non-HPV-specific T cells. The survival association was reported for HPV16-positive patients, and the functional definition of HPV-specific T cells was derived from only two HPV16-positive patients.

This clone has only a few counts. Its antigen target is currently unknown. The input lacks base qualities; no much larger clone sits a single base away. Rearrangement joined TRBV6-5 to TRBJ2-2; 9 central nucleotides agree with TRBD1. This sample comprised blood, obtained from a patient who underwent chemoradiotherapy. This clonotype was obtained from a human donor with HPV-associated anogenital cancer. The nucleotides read TGTGCCAGCAATCACAGGGGGCCGTCGACCGGGGAGCTGTTTTTT. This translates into CASNHRGPSTGELFF.